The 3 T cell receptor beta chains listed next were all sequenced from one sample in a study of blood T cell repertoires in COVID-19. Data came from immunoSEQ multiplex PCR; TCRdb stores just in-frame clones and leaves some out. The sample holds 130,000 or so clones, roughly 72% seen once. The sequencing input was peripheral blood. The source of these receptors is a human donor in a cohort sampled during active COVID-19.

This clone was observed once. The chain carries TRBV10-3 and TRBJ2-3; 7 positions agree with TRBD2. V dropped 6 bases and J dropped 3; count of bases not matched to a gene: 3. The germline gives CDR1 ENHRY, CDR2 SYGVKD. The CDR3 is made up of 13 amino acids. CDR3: CAIRRTSTDTQYF. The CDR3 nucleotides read TGTGCCATCAGGCGGACTAGTACAGATACGCAGTATTTT.

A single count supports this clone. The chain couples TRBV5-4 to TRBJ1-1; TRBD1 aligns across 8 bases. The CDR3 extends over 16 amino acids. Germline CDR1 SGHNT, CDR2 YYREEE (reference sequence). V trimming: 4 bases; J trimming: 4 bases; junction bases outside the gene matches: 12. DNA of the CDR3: TGTGCCAGCAGCGGCACAGGGGGGTATGGGATCACTGAAGCTTTCTTT. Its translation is CASSGTGGYGITEAFF.

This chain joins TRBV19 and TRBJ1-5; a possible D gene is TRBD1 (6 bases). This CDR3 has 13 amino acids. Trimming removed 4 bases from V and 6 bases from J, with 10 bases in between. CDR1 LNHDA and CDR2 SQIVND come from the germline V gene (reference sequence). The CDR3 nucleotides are TGTGCCAGTAGTACAGGGGTTGGTCAGCCCCAGCATTTT. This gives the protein CASSTGVGQPQHF.